This TCR beta chain is drawn from a study of molecular identifiers for immune sequencing clone quantification (dated by TCRdb to 2016 to 2019). The study in broad terms: In a replicate experiment, RNA from about 20,000 or 100,000 naive CD8 T cells was split into five aliquots, four of which were sequenced. The study was a methods study using CD8 T cells to benchmark molecular-identifier clustering-based TCR repertoire sequencing (MIDCIRS) and TCR RNA copy counting.

Libraries of naive CD8 T cells were built from anywhere between about 20,000 and 1,000,000 sorted cells, with 10%, 30% or 50% of the purified RNA used. Naive CD8 T cells were FACS-sorted as CD8+CD4-CCR7+CD45RA+ on a BD FACSAria II into RLT Plus buffer. To test detection sensitivity, Jurkat RNA equivalent to about eleven TCR copies was spiked into samples of roughly 18,000-1,000,000 naive CD8 T cells. CD8 T cells were enriched using RosetteSep CD8+ T Cell Enrichment Cocktail and Ficoll-Paque, and the enriched cells then underwent ACK red cell lysis. Results and caveats for the whole study, not just this receptor: When barcode sub-clustering was left out, chimeric consensus sequences inflated TCR diversity, with chimeras reaching as high as 47%. Modeling indicated around 3 TCR RNA copies recovered per cell, compared with about ten by digital PCR, which implies a capture efficiency of about 31%. The sizes of highly expanded clones could end up underestimated when identical TCR molecules share a barcode. In CMV-specific effector cells, over 98% of molecules were held by clones above 20 RNA copies, whereas under 1% of molecules were held by such clones in naive cells. Spiked-in Jurkat TCR RNA equivalent to a single cell was reported to be detectable even among 850,000 to 1,000,000 naive CD8 T cells. Spiked-in Jurkat TCR RNA (10 copies' worth), which is not part of the donor repertoire, was contained in the naive libraries.

This clonotype appeared many times. The specificity of this receptor is unknown. No qualities accompany the bases; no much larger clone lies one base away. Deletion took 0 bases off V and 2 bases off J, with a span of 6 bases between the germline ends. CDR1 and CDR2, per the germline V gene (reference sequence), are GTSNPN and SVGIG. Measured from the cysteine to the phenylalanine, the CDR3 is 13 residues long. The CDR3 DNA has 39 bases and is translated from base 1. The library was obtained by PCR. The reads were generated on an Illumina HiSeq 4000. Bulk TCR libraries were made following a previously described method, with the TCR primers given in Table S5. Purification of total RNA was performed with the Qiagen AllPrep DNA/RNA kit. Reads from multiple sequencing runs of the same library were pooled before analysis. In the original analysis: Reads were retained only if their TCR constant sequence matched exactly, and those retained reads were trimmed to 150 nt and grouped according to their 12-nt molecular barcodes. Within each barcode group, reads were sub-clustered at a 15% Levenshtein threshold, and quality-weighted consensus sequences were built per RNA molecule. Non-functional sequences were filtered out, along with any lower-count sequence sitting one edit away from another sequence. Based on fitting two negative binomial distributions, any barcode sub-cluster with under 20% of the maximum read count was discarded. TCRdb handled the public reads itself, with Q25 trimming in fastp and clone calling in MiXCR, and kept productive beta chains. Each entry merges the rows of one CDR3 protein and shows their most common DNA and genes. TCRdb's processing, not the authors', yielded these V and J calls. The sample records around 480,000 distinct CDR3 sequences, about a fifth of which are singletons. The ten largest clones add up to more than 0.8% of the sample.

The source of this sequence is a human donor in good health. Some libraries in this study had Jurkat cell RNA spiked in. The chain is encoded by TRBV30 joined to TRBJ2-3; no D gene call is confident. The source material was naive CD8+ T cells from blood, with Jurkat cell RNA spiked in. The meaning of the sample's cell subset or site label: FACS-sorted CD8+CD4-CCR7+CD45RA+ naive T cells. The CDR3 loop reads CAWSVLVTDTQYF. The bases are TGTGCCTGGAGTGTTCTGGTCACAGATACGCAGTATTTT.